This T cell receptor beta chain came from a study of OX40 agonist ivuxolimab in advanced cancers. For the study at large: Every 2 weeks, patients received ivuxolimab intravenously, dosed at 0.01 to 10 mg/kg.

Worth noting for this clone: Its antigen is unidentified.

Study-wide results and caveats: At doses 0.1 to 3.0 mg/kg, CD4+ and CD8+ clones expanded.

Only in-frame clones appear in the TCRdb table, and some are missing; sequencing was by immunoSEQ multiplex PCR. Of tens of thousands of clones in the sample, roughly 78% were seen once. J gave up 8 bases and V 2 bases, and 10 bases lay outside the gene matches. CDR3 length: 16 residues. Germline V gene sequence: CDR1 MRHNA, CDR2 SNTAGT. The specimen comprised CD4+ or CD8+ T cells sorted from blood, sampled in a trial of the OX40 agonist ivuxolimab. The rearrangement uses TRBV6-4 and TRBJ2-1; TRBD2 aligns across 9 bases. The sequence derives from an adult with an advanced solid tumor such as melanoma, head and neck, liver or kidney cancer. The CDR3 bases are TGTGCCAGCAGTGACGATTGGGCTAGCGGGAAAGATGAGCAGTTCTTC. It translates to CASSDDWASGKDEQFF.